The 25 T cell receptor beta chains listed next were all sequenced from one sample in a study of blood T cell repertoires in COVID-19. Assay used: immunoSEQ multiplex PCR; TCRdb lists only in-frame clones, some missing. The sample consists of about 210,000 clones, just under 90% of them appearing once. The sample consisted of peripheral blood. The receptors were gathered from a man in his sixties who had recovered from COVID-19.

The chain uses TRBV3-1 (or the pseudogene TRBV3-2) and TRBJ2-1; 8 nucleotides agree with TRBD1. Per germline, CDR1 LGHDT and CDR2 YNNKEL (reference sequence). The J segment lost 3 bases and the V segment lost 2 bases, leaving 3 bases of the junction unmatched. The CDR3 contains 15 residues. Written as DNA, the CDR3 is TGTGCCAGCAGCCAATGGACAGGGTACTACAATGAGCAGTTCTTC. This codes for CASSQWTGYYNEQFF.

This clone was seen a single time. V is TRBV5-4 and J is TRBJ2-1, with 7 bases identical to TRBD1. CDR3 length: 12 amino acids. V shed 1 base and J 13 bases; nucleotides not matched to a gene: 5. The germline V gene encodes CDR1 SGHNT and CDR2 YYREEE (reference sequence). CDR3 bases: TGTGCCAGCAGCTTGCCCCGGGACAGACAGTTCTTC. This translates into CASSLPRDRQFF. Full variable domain (outside the CDR3, taken from reference TRBV5-4 and TRBJ2-1): ETGVTQSPTHLIKTRGQQVTLRCSSQSGHNTVSWYQQALGQGPQFIFQYYREEENGRGNFPPRFSGLQFPNYSSELNVNALELDDSALYLCASSLPRDRQFFGPGTRLTVL.

This clone showed up just a few times. The chain employs TRBV12-3 or TRBV12-4 and TRBJ2-2; unclear D gene. Trimming removed 2 bases from V and 7 bases from J, with 5 bases in between. The CDR3 runs to 12 residues. The CDR3 region is CASSLSSGELFF. In DNA form, the CDR3 reads TGTGCCAGCAGTTTATCGAGCGGGGAGCTGTTTTTT.

The chain combines TRBV12-3 or TRBV12-4 with TRBJ1-2, with 7 positions matching TRBD1. The CDR3 totals 13 residues. Germline trimming cut 3 bases from V and 6 bases from J; bases unmatched to any gene: 4. CDR3 DNA sequence: TGTGCCAGCAGTTTTGACAGGGTGGATGGCTACACCTTC. This encodes CASSFDRVDGYTF.

Only one count was recorded for this clone. J is TRBJ2-7 and V is TRBV3-1 (or the pseudogene TRBV3-2); D call uncertain. V dropped 5 bases and J dropped 2 bases, with 16 bases sitting between them. Germline-derived CDR1 and CDR2 are LGHDT and YNNKEL (reference sequence). The CDR3 totals 15 residues. Written as DNA, the CDR3 is TGTGCCAGCAGCTTAACAACGACACAGACCTACGAGCAGTACTTC. Translation gives CASSLTTTQTYEQYF.

The J gene is TRBJ2-7, the V gene TRBV5-1, with 7 bases that match TRBD1. Unmatched junction bases numbered 4, after V lost 1 base and J lost 0 bases. The CDR3 runs to 15 residues. CDR1 is SGHRS and CDR2 is YFSETQ in the germline V gene. The DNA for the CDR3 is TGCGCCAGCAGCTTGTTGGGGACAGCCTCCTACGAGCAGTACTTC. Translated, it gives CASSLLGTASYEQYF.

Comments on this clone: The sample holds other DNA sequences that translate to the same CDR3. V gene TRBV3-1 (or the pseudogene TRBV3-2) combines with J gene TRBJ1-1, with D maybe TRBD1 (5 bases). Germline V lookup: CDR1 LGHDT, CDR2 YNNKEL (reference sequence). This CDR3 comprises 13 residues. Trimming cost V 2 bases and J 6 bases, with 10 bases left between them. The CDR3 reads CASSQQGAPEAFF. In DNA form, the CDR3 reads TGTGCCAGCAGCCAACAAGGGGCGCCTGAAGCTTTCTTT.

This chain connects TRBV28 to TRBJ1-4, with 7 bases identical to TRBD1. Germline V gives CDR1 MDHEN, CDR2 SYDVKM. CDR3 length: 13 amino acids. The trim removed 6 bases at V and 5 bases at J, leaving 3 bases unmatched. CDR3 bases: TGTGCCAGCAGCCCAGGGGGGAATGAAAAACTGTTTTTT. Its protein product is CASSPGGNEKLFF.

In this sample, this clone turned up a few times. The chain recombines TRBV2 with TRBJ1-1, with D unresolved. The length of the CDR3 is 15 residues. V gave up 2 bases and J gave up 0 bases, with 10 bases separating them. CDR1 is SNHLY and CDR2 is FYNNEI in the germline V gene. CDR3 sequence reads: CASSEWRPVNTEAFF. The CDR3 DNA reads as TGTGCCAGCAGTGAATGGCGGCCTGTGAACACTGAAGCTTTCTTT.

The rearrangement uses TRBV18 and TRBJ1-4, with D possibly TRBD1 on 5 matching bases. With 4 bases removed from V and 5 bases from J, the gap between germline ends came to 17 bases. The CDR3 has 16 residues. Germline V CDR1 and CDR2: KGHSH, LQKENI. In nucleotides, the CDR3 is TGTGCCAGCTCACTTTATCCTCAGGGATACAATGAAAAACTGTTTTTT. Residues: CASSLYPQGYNEKLFF.

This clone came up a few times. The chain has TRBV19 and TRBJ1-2; D uncertain. The CDR3 has 14 amino acids. Germline loops: CDR1 LNHDA, CDR2 SQIVND (reference sequence). V was cut by 0 bases and J by 3 bases, with 8 bases left in between. CDR3 sequence reads: CASSIDLSDYGYTF. The DNA of the CDR3 is TGTGCCAGTAGTATAGACCTGAGTGACTATGGCTACACCTTC.

This sequence joins TRBV9 and TRBJ1-4; D unresolved. Deletions cut 4 bases from V and 7 bases from J, with 17 bases between. The CDR3 totals 15 residues. The germline CDR1 and CDR2 sequences are SGDLS and YYNGEE. The CDR3 coding sequence is TGTGCCAGCAGCCCAAGCGGGGAGGCCGGTGAAAAACTGTTTTTT. Protein: CASSPSGEAGEKLFF.

The chain is built from TRBV15 and TRBJ1-3, with a weak D call TRBD1 (5 bases). The CDR3 runs 14 residues. Per the germline V gene, CDR1 is LNHNV and CDR2 is YYDKDF (reference sequence). V shed 3 bases and J shed 0 bases, with 6 bases lying between them. The CDR3 is CATSSGGSGNTIYF. CDR3 sequence (DNA): TGTGCCACCAGCAGCGGGGGCTCTGGAAACACCATATATTTT.

The gene calls are TRBV5-6 and TRBJ1-6, with 7 bases that match TRBD1. The CDR3 is 14 residues long. After removal of 4 bases from V and 7 bases from J, the junction contained 5 bases not matched to a gene. Germline values: CDR1 SGHDT, CDR2 YYEEEE. The CDR3 sequence: CASSPGQLNSPLHF. CDR3 DNA: TGTGCCAGCAGCCCGGGACAGCTCAATTCACCCCTCCACTTT.

This clone came up once. The chain's CDR3 is CAWSVVNSASQQYF. The DNA for the CDR3 is TGTGCCTGGAGTGTAGTGAATAGCGCGAGTCAGCAGTATTTT. The chain recombines TRBV30 with TRBJ2-3; the D gene is possibly TRBD2 (5 bases). With 0 bases removed from V and 11 bases from J, the gap between germline ends came to 18 bases. The CDR3 runs 14 residues. Per germline, CDR1 GTSNPN and CDR2 SVGIG (reference sequence). Full variable domain (rest looked up from reference TRBV30 and TRBJ2-3): SQTIHQWPATLVQPVGSPLSLECTVEGTSNPNLYWYRQAAGRGLQLLFYSVGIGQISSEVPQNLSASRPQDRQFILSSKKLLLSDSGFYLCAWSVVNSASQQYFGPGTRLTVL.

The V gene is TRBV7-6, the J gene TRBJ2-1; 9 nucleotides line up with TRBD1. Germline CDR1 SGHVS, CDR2 FNYEAQ. Losses at the gene ends were 5 bases for V and 1 base for J; bases not matched to a gene: 9. The CDR3 contains 17 residues. This chain's CDR3 is CASSGTQDRGSYNEQFF. Written as DNA, the CDR3 is TGTGCCAGCAGCGGGACCCAGGACAGGGGATCCTACAATGAGCAGTTCTTC. Based on the CDR3 plus reference TRBV7-6 and TRBJ2-1, the full variable domain is GAGVSQSPRYKVTKRGQDVALRCDPISGHVSLYWYRQALGQGPEFLTYFNYEAQQDKSGLPNDRFSAERPEGSISTLTIQRTEQRDSAMYRCASSGTQDRGSYNEQFFGPGTRLTVL.

This clone came up a few times. This chain links TRBV27 with TRBJ2-5; D remains ambiguous. V gave up 8 bases and J gave up 2 bases, with 12 bases separating them. The CDR3 covers 13 residues. CDR1 MNHEY and CDR2 SMNVEV come from the germline V gene (reference sequence). The CDR3 DNA is TGTGCCAGCGCCCGGGTGGTACAAGAGACCCAGTACTTC. It codes for CASARVVQETQYF.

The chain couples TRBV15 to TRBJ2-7; 10 bases fit TRBD1. The V gene end was trimmed by 5 bases and the J gene end by 2 bases; junction bases not matched to a gene: 3. The CDR3 is 14 amino acids. From germline, CDR1 is LNHNV and CDR2 YYDKDF (reference sequence). CDR3 protein: CATSPDRGTYEQYF. The CDR3 DNA sequence: TGTGCCACCAGCCCGGACAGGGGGACCTACGAGCAGTACTTC.

The rearrangement joins TRBV11-2 to TRBJ2-2; TRBD2 matches at 11 bases. This CDR3 spans 18 amino acids. Trimming removed 7 bases from V and 2 bases from J; junction bases left unmatched: 12. The germline V gene has CDR1 SGHAT and CDR2 FQNNGV. CDR3 bases: TGTGCCAGCACCTCCCCCCCGACTAGCGGGGCCAACACCGGGGAGCTGTTTTTT. This translates into CASTSPPTSGANTGELFF.

The gene calls are TRBV6-5 and TRBJ2-3, with TRBD1 matching 9 bases. Germline values: CDR1 MNHEY, CDR2 SVGAGI. V dropped 6 bases and J dropped 1; count of bases not matched to a gene: 5. The CDR3 has 15 residues. CDR3 protein: CASRQQGAGTDTQYF. The CDR3 nucleotides read TGTGCCAGCAGACAACAGGGGGCGGGCACAGATACGCAGTATTTT.

The chain carries TRBV18 and TRBJ1-1, with 9 nucleotides matching TRBD1. V shed 4 bases, J shed 11 bases, and the junction held 2 bases outside the gene matches. CDR1 and CDR2 from the germline V gene are KGHSH and LQKENI. This CDR3 is 11 amino acids long. The CDR3: CASSLDRGAFF. The DNA of the CDR3 is TGTGCCAGCTCACTGGACAGGGGTGCTTTCTTT.

This clone was seen a single time. This chain uses TRBV18 with TRBJ1-1; D perhaps matches TRBD1 (6 bases). V gave up 2 bases and J gave up 3 bases, with 16 bases separating them. This CDR3 spans 16 amino acids. The germline V gene encodes CDR1 KGHSH and CDR2 LQKENI. CDR3 in DNA: TGTGCCAGCTCACCAGGGGTTGGCAGGGGAGACACTGAAGCTTTCTTT. This sequence encodes CASSPGVGRGDTEAFF.

The chain carries TRBV6-5 and TRBJ1-4; D is uncertain. Germline CDR1 and CDR2: MNHEY and SVGAGI. V lost 8 bases and J lost 3, with 16 bases in between. The CDR3 sequence is 15 residues long. The CDR3 sequence: CASLRGSGSNEKLFF. CDR3 bases: TGTGCCAGCCTCCGGGGTTCAGGTTCTAATGAAAAACTGTTTTTT.

The rearrangement links TRBV18 to TRBJ2-1; D possibly corresponds to TRBD2 (5 bases). Germline CDR1 is KGHSH and CDR2 is LQKENI. The CDR3 is made up of 17 amino acids. V was trimmed by 3 bases and J by 0 bases, leaving 15 bases between them. DNA for the CDR3: TGTGCCAGCTCACCGCGGGCGTCCTTGTTCTCCTACAATGAGCAGTTCTTC. Protein: CASSPRASLFSYNEQFF.

V and J are TRBV6-5 and TRBJ2-7, with 7 nucleotides matching TRBD1. Germline assignment: CDR1 MNHEY and CDR2 SVGAGI. This CDR3 has 15 amino acids. V trimming: 6 bases; J trimming: 1 base; junction bases outside the gene matches: 9. In DNA form, the CDR3 reads TGTGCCAGCAGACTTAAACAGGGGCCTTCCTACGAGCAGTACTTC. Amino acids: CASRLKQGPSYEQYF.